This entry lists 25 T cell receptor beta chains sequenced from one sample in a study of OX40 agonist ivuxolimab in advanced cancers. Data came from immunoSEQ multiplex PCR; TCRdb stores just in-frame clones and leaves some out. The sample consists of 65,000 to 85,000 clones, approximately 86% of them appearing once. This sample comprised CD4+ or CD8+ T cells sorted from blood, obtained in a trial of the OX40 agonist ivuxolimab. The receptor set was obtained from an adult with an advanced solid tumor such as melanoma, head and neck, liver or kidney cancer.

J is TRBJ2-7 and V is TRBV18, with D tentatively TRBD2 (5 bases). Germline V gives CDR1 KGHSH, CDR2 LQKENI. Trimming left V 6 bases short and J 3 bases short, with 12 bases between. The CDR3 is 13 amino acids. In nucleotides, the CDR3 is TGTGCCAGCTCCGAGGGAGTGGACTACGAGCAGTACTTC. Translated: CASSEGVDYEQYF.

The chain links TRBV28 to TRBJ1-4; TRBD1 matches 7 bases. The J segment lost 0 bases and the V segment lost 8 bases, leaving 9 bases of the junction unmatched. Germline-derived CDR1 and CDR2 are MDHEN and SYDVKM. The CDR3 contains 16 residues. CDR3 sequence: CASFPLGTATNEKLFF. The CDR3 coding sequence is TGTGCCAGCTTTCCCTTGGGGACAGCAACTAATGAAAAACTGTTTTTT.

This chain uses TRBV6-5 with TRBJ2-7, with D perhaps TRBD2 (6 bases). The germline CDR1 and CDR2 sequences are MNHEY and SVGAGI. The V and J ends lost 2 bases and 1 base respectively, with 12 bases between them. This CDR3 has 15 amino acids. The CDR3 loop reads CASSYVEGSSYEQYF. The CDR3 nucleotides read TGTGCCAGCAGTTACGTGGAGGGCTCTTCCTACGAGCAGTACTTC.

The J gene is TRBJ2-5, the V gene TRBV5-1; 7 nucleotides align to TRBD1. After removal of 3 bases from V and 2 bases from J, the junction contained 4 bases not matched to a gene. CDR1 is SGHRS and CDR2 is YFSETQ in the germline V gene. The CDR3 is 14 amino acids. The CDR3 DNA follows: TGCGCCAGCAGCTCGACGACAGGGCAAGAGACCCAGTACTTC. Encoded protein: CASSSTTGQETQYF.

The CDR3 coding sequence is TGCGCCAGCAGCCAAAGCCTCTCTGGAAACACCATATATTTT. The encoded protein is CASSQSLSGNTIYF. This chain connects TRBV4-3 to TRBJ1-3; D not certain. Trimming took 2 bases from V and 0 from J, leaving 5 bases between them. CDR3 length: 14 residues. Germline CDR1 is LGHNA and CDR2 is YSLEER.

The table lists this clone with a few counts. The genes are TRBV29-1 and TRBJ2-1, with a weak D call TRBD1 (5 bases). The CDR3 extends over 11 amino acids. CDR1 is SQVTM and CDR2 is ANQGSEA in the germline V gene. Trimming cost V 3 bases and J 12 bases, with 12 bases left between them. This CDR3 reads CSVDHGQGQFF. DNA for the CDR3: TGCAGCGTTGACCATGGCCAGGGGCAGTTCTTC.

This chain's CDR3 is CASHRTGGGSYGYTF. The CDR3 DNA reads as TGTGCCAGCCACAGGACAGGGGGTGGCAGCTATGGCTACACCTTC. The rearrangement uses TRBV4-2 and TRBJ1-2; the match to TRBD1 covers 10 bases. Trimming removed 8 bases from V and 4 bases from J; junction bases left unmatched: 10. The length of the CDR3 is 15 residues. Germline V gene lookup returns CDR1 LGHNA and CDR2 YNFKEQ.

The V gene is TRBV18, the J gene TRBJ2-2; D may match TRBD1 or TRBD2 (5 bases each). The length of the CDR3 is 16 residues. V lost 2 bases, J lost 3 bases, and 13 bases lay in between. CDR1 and CDR2 (germline): KGHSH, LQKENI. The CDR3 DNA reads TGTGCCAGCTCACCAGTGGGGGTCTTGGACACCGGGGAGCTGTTTTTT. This codes for CASSPVGVLDTGELFF.

CDR3 loop: CASSLSIAQGQETQYF. As DNA, the CDR3 is TGTGCCAGCAGCTTGTCGATAGCGCAGGGGCAAGAGACCCAGTACTTC. The V gene is TRBV5-5, the J gene TRBJ2-5; possibly TRBD1 for D (6 bases). With 1 base removed from V and 2 bases from J, the gap between germline ends came to 15 bases. Germline values: CDR1 SGHKS, CDR2 YYEKEE (reference sequence). This CDR3 region has 16 residues.

The chain joins TRBV2 to TRBJ2-1; D is possibly TRBD2 (6 bases). Trimming left V 4 bases short and J 0 bases short, with 13 bases between. The CDR3 loop spans 16 amino acids. CDR1 is SNHLY and CDR2 is FYNNEI in the germline V gene. This CDR3 reads CASSALSGSSYNEQFF. DNA for the CDR3: TGTGCCAGCAGTGCCCTTAGCGGATCCTCCTACAATGAGCAGTTCTTC. Full variable domain (outside the CDR3, taken from reference TRBV2 and TRBJ2-1): EPEVTQTPSHQVTQMGQEVILRCVPISNHLYFYWYRQILGQKVEFLVSFYNNEISEKSEIFDDQFSVERPDGSNFTLKIRSTKLEDSAMYFCASSALSGSSYNEQFFGPGTRLTVL.

This sequence joins TRBV6-1 and TRBJ2-5; D remains unclear. There are 12 residues in the CDR3. Trimming cost V 5 bases and J 5 bases, with 9 bases left between them. Germline V gene lookup returns CDR1 MNHNS and CDR2 SASEGT. CDR3 protein: CASSRAAETQYF. The CDR3 DNA reads as TGTGCCAGCAGTCGGGCAGCCGAGACCCAGTACTTC.

This chain connects TRBV5-1 to TRBJ2-1; no firm D call. The CDR3 has 16 amino acids. CDR1 SGHRS and CDR2 YFSETQ come from the germline V gene. Trimming stripped 0 bases from V and 4 bases from J, with 14 bases between. The CDR3 DNA is TGCGCCAGCAGCTTGGTTGGAAGGGCAGCATACAATGAGCAGTTCTTC. This encodes CASSLVGRAAYNEQFF.

The V call is TRBV5-6, the J call TRBJ1-1; tentative D call: TRBD1 (6 bases). The CDR3 length is 16 residues. CDR1 is SGHDT and CDR2 is YYEEEE in the germline V gene. Trimming removed 4 bases from V and 5 bases from J, with 21 bases in between. Here the CDR3 reads CASSPSTGSVRTEAFF. CDR3 DNA sequence: TGTGCCAGCAGCCCATCGACAGGTTCGGTACGGACTGAAGCTTTCTTT.

This chain uses TRBV29-1 with TRBJ2-1; D is perhaps TRBD1 (6 bases). Germline V gene data show CDR1 as SQVTM and CDR2 as ANQGSEA. Trimming removed 6 bases from V and 2 bases from J, with 11 bases in between. The CDR3 has 13 amino acids. The CDR3 is CSVRDTTYNEQFF. CDR3 coding DNA: TGCAGCGTACGGGACACCACCTACAATGAGCAGTTCTTC.

CDR3 coding DNA: TGCGCCAGCAGCTCCAGCGGGAGCTCCTACAATGAGCAGTTCTTC. Its translation: CASSSSGSSYNEQFF. The chain recombines TRBV5-1 with TRBJ2-1; 8 bases line up with TRBD2. Germline trimming cut 3 bases from V and 0 bases from J; bases unmatched to any gene: 2. The germline V gene encodes CDR1 SGHRS and CDR2 YFSETQ. The CDR3 has 15 residues. The variable domain in full, completed from reference TRBV5-1 and TRBJ2-1, reads KAGVTQTPRYLIKTRGQQVTLSCSPISGHRSVSWYQQTPGQGLQFLFEYFSETQRNKGNFPGRFSGRQFSNSRSEMNVSTLELGDSALYLCASSSSGSSYNEQFFGPGTRLTVL.

V is TRBV9 and J is TRBJ2-3; either TRBD1 or TRBD2 may supply D (5 bases each). Germline lookup yields CDR1 SGDLS and CDR2 YYNGEE. The V end was cut by 2 bases, the J end by 3 bases, with 13 bases between. The CDR3 has 15 residues. The CDR3 DNA reads TGTGCCAGCAGCGTCCGGGACCAGACAACAGATACGCAGTATTTT. Translation gives CASSVRDQTTDTQYF.

The chain joins TRBV2 to TRBJ1-1; D gene ambiguous. The V end was cut by 7 bases, the J end by 2 bases, with 11 bases between. CDR3 size: 13 residues. From germline, CDR1 is SNHLY and CDR2 FYNNEI. CDR3 bases: TGTGCCAGCAAGATCCAGAGTAACACTGAAGCTTTCTTT. This translates into CASKIQSNTEAFF.

The chain combines TRBV10-1 with TRBJ1-1, with D maybe TRBD1 (6 bases). This CDR3 spans 13 amino acids. CDR1 WNHNN and CDR2 SYGVQD come from the germline V gene (reference sequence). V was cut by 9 bases and J by 0 bases, with 11 bases left in between. The CDR3 loop reads CASQRTVNTEAFF. The DNA of the CDR3 is TGCGCCAGTCAAAGGACAGTGAACACTGAAGCTTTCTTT.

The chain couples TRBV30 to TRBJ1-3; D unclear. Trimming shortened V by 3 bases and J by 3 bases, and 18 bases separated the two germline ends. This CDR3 contains 16 residues. Germline loops: CDR1 GTSNPN, CDR2 SVGIG (reference sequence). The DNA of the CDR3 is TGTGCCTGGAGACGGCCGACCCCTTACTATGGAAACACCATATATTTT. Protein sequence: CAWRRPTPYYGNTIYF.

There are a few counts of this clone. The CDR3 here is CASRPSGGNEQFF. CDR3 in DNA: TGTGCCAGCAGACCCAGTGGGGGCAATGAGCAGTTCTTC. The J gene is TRBJ2-1, the V gene TRBV6-5; D tentatively fits TRBD1 or TRBD2 (5 bases each). V was pared by 6 bases and J by 6 bases, with 12 bases between. CDR1 is MNHEY, CDR2 SVGAGI, per germline. The CDR3 extends over 13 amino acids.

The V call is TRBV5-1, the J call TRBJ1-3; D is undetermined. The V gene lost 4 bases and the J gene lost 0 bases, with 14 bases spanning the gap. The germline V gene encodes CDR1 SGHRS and CDR2 YFSETQ. The CDR3 sequence is 16 residues long. The CDR3 DNA reads as TGCGCCAGCAGCACCGGCCTTCTCGGCTCTGGAAACACCATATATTTT. It specifies CASSTGLLGSGNTIYF.

This clone was counted only a few times. The CDR3 sequence: CASSRGGGGLRDTQYF. In nucleotides, the CDR3 is TGTGCCAGCAGCCGGGGAGGGGGGGGCCTGCGAGATACGCAGTATTTT. The chain uses TRBV5-4 and TRBJ2-3; perhaps TRBD2 as D (7 bases). Germline CDR1 SGHNT, CDR2 YYREEE (reference sequence). V was shortened by 4 bases and J by 5 bases, with 20 bases between the two germline ends. CDR3 length equals 16 residues.

The V call is TRBV28, the J call TRBJ1-2; 10 positions agree with TRBD1. Unmatched junction bases numbered 13, after V lost 2 bases and J lost 4 bases. The CDR3 totals 18 residues. From germline, CDR1 is MDHEN and CDR2 SYDVKM. CDR3 residues: CASSLRGTGDSLRYGYTF. In DNA, the CDR3 is TGTGCCAGCAGTTTAAGAGGGACAGGGGACTCCCTCCGCTATGGCTACACCTTC.

The chain recombines TRBV7-2 with TRBJ2-5, with 14 bases that match TRBD2. Germline loops: CDR1 SGHTA, CDR2 FQGNSA. The length of the CDR3 is 16 residues. J was trimmed by 6 bases and V by 5 bases; bases with no gene match: 8. In DNA form, the CDR3 reads TGTGCCAGCAGCATAGACGGACTAGCGGGGGGTAAGACCCAGTACTTC. Its translation: CASSIDGLAGGKTQYF.

The CDR3 DNA follows: TGTGCCAGCAGTGACCAAACAGGGGGGAGCACTGAAGCTTTCTTT. Protein: CASSDQTGGSTEAFF. The rearrangement joins TRBV6-1 to TRBJ1-1; TRBD1 matches at 8 bases. CDR1 is MNHNS, CDR2 SASEGT, per germline. The CDR3 is 15 amino acids. The V segment lost 3 bases and the J segment 4 bases; nucleotides outside the gene matches: 7.